This TCR beta chain was recorded in a study of shared clonotypes between healthy human individuals (dated by TCRdb to between 2020 and 2021). Regarding the research as a whole: The cohort included three men and a couple of women between 18 and 49 years of age. For each donor, three plates each were used for CD4 naive and CD4 memory, two plates were used for CD8 naive, and one plate was used for CD8 memory. To estimate repertoire size and how much clonotypes are shared between individuals, the study performed deep sequencing of blood TCR repertoires from a few healthy adults. To increase sequencing depth and limit assay-specific biases, TCR repertoire library preparation and sequencing were carried out by different laboratories using diverse techniques. Each donor's leukapheresis produced roughly between about 0.8 and 10 billion PBMCs. Overall study outcomes, separate from this receptor: Across a handful of donors, approximately 5% of naive CD4, roughly 3.8% of naive CD8, roughly 2.3% of memory CD4, and under 0.45% of memory CD8 clonotypes were shared. Pairwise subsampling indicated that sequencing depth was expected to affect the degree of clonotype sharing among donors. Incomplete sequencing was indicated by rarefaction of sorted-subset datasets, despite the large sequencing depth. Naive subsets generally had larger estimated clonotype richness than memory subsets. Sampling was restricted to blood, and TCR repertoires in tissue are likely to differ from TCR repertoires in blood. Because the study included a small number of donors, the genetic and exposure-history diversity represented was limited. Higher generation probabilities were observed for clonotypes shared by all four sorted-subset donors than for non-shared clonotypes.

The V end loses 3 bases and the J end loses 10 bases, and a stretch of 10 bases separates them. CDR1 DFQATT and CDR2 SNEGSKA are derived from the germline V gene (reference sequence). Counted from cysteine to phenylalanine, this CDR3 has 11 amino acids. The sequence is cut down to CDR3 DNA, 33 bases in frame from base 1. For the CD8 naive samples, CD45RO-negative cells were positively selected for CCR7, yielding a CD45RA+CCR7+ population from which TemRA cells were excluded. The donors were healthy, HIV-negative adults with no recently reported acute infections or vaccinations. Every donor was a Caucasian adult residing in Nashville, Tennessee, USA. Blood was collected by leukapheresis, and PBMCs were isolated by Ficoll-Histopaque density gradient centrifugation and then cryopreserved in liquid nitrogen vapor phase. Analytical flow cytometry was used to check the purity and quantity of each magnetically sorted T cell population. Genomic DNA was isolated from each sorted fraction and quantified by UV absorbance on a Nanodrop 2000c.

Using the deep immunoSEQ assay, multiplex PCR amplified TCR CDR3 regions from genomic DNA. Extracted genomic DNA from each cell subset was distributed evenly across all wells of several immunoSEQ 96-well plates, and each plate was treated as a replicate. For sorted subsets, roughly 0.2 ug genomic DNA, equal to some 28,000 T cell genomes, was loaded into each replicate PCR. Purified libraries were measured with a Qubit 3.0 fluorometer, size-checked on a Bioanalyzer 2100, and measured again with the KAPA Library Quantification kit. Every immunoSEQ 96-well plate was sequenced on a dedicated single-read 150-cycle Illumina NextSeq 550 flow cell. The authors' pipeline ran thus. Because the immunoSEQ output held only junctional sequences and lacked quality scores, the filtering could not match the filtering applied to full-length reads. To assign V/J genes and CDR3, sequences were annotated using PyIR, a Python wrapper for IgBLAST v1.9, with IMGT germline references. Reads were filtered out if the reads had weak V/J assignments (E-value above 1e-6), no CDR3, stop codons, out-of-frame junctions, or ambiguous translated residues. V3J clonotypes were defined as sequences sharing an identical inferred V gene, J gene, and CDR3 amino acid sequence. To compute the percentage overlap between repertoires, the number of shared unique clonotypes was divided by the size of the smaller repertoire. Three approaches were used to assess repertoire richness: RTK rarefaction, the Chao1 estimator, and Recon v2.1 estimates of unobserved clonotypes. OLGA was used to compute generation probabilities for all TCRbeta clonotypes that the gDNA method yielded from a handful of donors. TCRdb's version of the immuneACCESS table is confined to in-frame rearrangements and falls short of the full clone set. An unresolved V gene accounts for under half of the shortfall where checked; the remainder is of unknown origin. The V and J calls and clone size come from that table; D and trimming were worked out from the DNA. In all, the sample holds fewer than 850,000 clones, and approximately 97% of those were seen once. Less than 0.25% of the sample lies in the top ten.

With respect to this clone: Which antigen it targets is not known. No much larger clone exists at a distance of one base, and base qualities are not known.

The sequencing input was naive CD8+ T cells sorted from blood. What this sample's cell subset or site label stands for: CD45RA+CCR7+. The chain is encoded by TRBV20-1 joined to TRBJ2-1, with the D gene too uncertain to name. The sequence derives from a man in his thirties or forties in good health. Here the CDR3 is given as CSARYGVEQFF. The bases read TGCAGTGCTAGGTACGGTGTCGAGCAGTTCTTC.